The present entry profiles one TCR beta chain with its context. Antigen: not known. The data were taken from a study of cytomegalovirus exposure and HLA in healthy donors. Study at large: Findings of an earlier analysis included around 120 million unique TCR beta sequences from 190 million or so T cells.

The study ran its PCR with 60 Vbeta and 13 Jbeta primers. The repertoire was sequenced with immunoSEQ multiplex PCR; TCRdb's copy has only in-frame clones and lacks some. Among approximately 120,000 clones listed, 17% were seen once. Germline V gene data show CDR1 as SEHNR and CDR2 as FQNEAQ (reference sequence). J was trimmed by 0 bases and V by 2 bases; bases with no gene match: 10. The CDR3 length is 19 residues. Study-wide points: Association of a missense DCLRE1C variant with TCR beta V- and J-gene trimming was reported in a later analysis. Evidence from a later analysis indicated that most CMV-associated TCR beta chains looked HLA-restricted.

The receptor was isolated from a female donor in good health and CMV-seropositive. The sequenced material came from PBMCs. The V gene is TRBV7-9, the J gene TRBJ1-4, with 9 bases fitting TRBD1. CDR3 region: CASSLHAGTGLTTNEKLFF. The DNA for the CDR3 is TGTGCCAGCAGCTTACACGCCGGGACAGGGTTGACAACTAATGAAAAACTGTTTTTT.